This TCR beta chain stems from a study of OX40 agonist ivuxolimab in advanced cancers. Study summary: Enrolled patients in dose escalation had cancers that were hepatocellular carcinoma, melanoma, renal cell or head and neck cancer. Eligibility admitted prior anti-PD-1, anti-PD-L1 or anti-CTLA-4 therapy; around 38% had some. Study-level points and caveats: Fewer expanded clones were found on average in CD4+ than in CD8+ T cells.

Clones were sequenced by immunoSEQ multiplex PCR, and TCRdb holds only the in-frame ones, with some missing. The sample has about 94,000 clones, 87% seen once. To note about this clone: What it binds is unknown.

CDR1 and CDR2 (germline): SGHNT, YENEEA. J gave up 7 bases and V 4 bases, and 4 bases lay outside the gene matches. The CDR3 is 13 amino acids. Peripheral blood came from all dose cohorts at three timepoints. The starting material was CD4+ or CD8+ T cells sorted from blood, obtained in a trial of the OX40 agonist ivuxolimab. The J gene is TRBJ2-5, the V gene TRBV11-3; 9 nucleotides line up with TRBD2. This TCR came from an adult with an advanced solid tumor such as melanoma, head and neck, liver or kidney cancer. The CDR3 nucleotides read TGTGCCAGCAGCTCCCGCGGGGGGGGGACCCAGTACTTC. Protein sequence: CASSSRGGGTQYF.